Included here is one T cell receptor beta chain sequence, with context. This specimen belongs to a study of technical replicates of blood from a handful of donors. This CDR3 contains 15 residues. Germline V gene lookup returns CDR1 SGHAT and CDR2 FQNNGV. V lost 1 base, J lost 7 bases, and 5 bases stayed unmatched. Profiled with immunoSEQ multiplex PCR; TCRdb holds only in-frame clones, not every one. The sample yields approximately 100,000 clones, approximately 94% seen once. Sequencing was carried out using T cells isolated from PBMCs. The sequence derives from a human donor in good health. The chain employs TRBV11-2 and TRBJ2-1; 9 positions agree with TRBD2. CDR3 loop: CASSLVLAGMNEQFF. The CDR3 DNA sequence: TGTGCCAGCAGCTTAGTGCTAGCGGGGATGAATGAGCAGTTCTTC.